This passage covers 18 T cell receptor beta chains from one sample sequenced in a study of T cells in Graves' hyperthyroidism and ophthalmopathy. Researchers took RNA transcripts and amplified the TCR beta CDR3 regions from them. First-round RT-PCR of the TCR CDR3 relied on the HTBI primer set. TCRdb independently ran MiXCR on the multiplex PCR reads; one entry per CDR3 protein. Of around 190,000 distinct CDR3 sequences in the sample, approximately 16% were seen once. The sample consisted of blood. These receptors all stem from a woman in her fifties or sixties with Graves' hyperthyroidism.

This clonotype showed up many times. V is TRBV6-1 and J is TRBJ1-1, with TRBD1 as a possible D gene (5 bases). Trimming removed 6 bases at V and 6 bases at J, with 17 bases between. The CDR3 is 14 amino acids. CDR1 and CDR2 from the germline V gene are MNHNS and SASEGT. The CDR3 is CASSLWGGVSEAFF. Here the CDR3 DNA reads TGTGCCAGCAGCTTGTGGGGGGGTGTCTCTGAAGCTTTCTTT.

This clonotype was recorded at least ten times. CDR3: CSAKTRADTQYF. In DNA form, the CDR3 reads TGCAGTGCCAAGACTAGGGCTGATACGCAGTATTTT. The rearrangement uses TRBV20-1 and TRBJ2-3; D possibly corresponds to TRBD2 (6 bases). Germline CDR1 is DFQATT and CDR2 is SNEGSKA (reference sequence). CDR3 length equals 12 residues. V was cut by 6 bases and J by 6 bases, with 13 bases left in between.

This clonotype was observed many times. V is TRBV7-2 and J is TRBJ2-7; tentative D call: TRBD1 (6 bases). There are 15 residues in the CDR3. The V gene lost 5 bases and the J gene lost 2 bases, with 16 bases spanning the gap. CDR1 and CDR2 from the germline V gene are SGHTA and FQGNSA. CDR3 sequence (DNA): TGTGCCAGCAGCACGCGGACAGTGATAACCTACGAGCAGTACTTC. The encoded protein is CASSTRTVITYEQYF.

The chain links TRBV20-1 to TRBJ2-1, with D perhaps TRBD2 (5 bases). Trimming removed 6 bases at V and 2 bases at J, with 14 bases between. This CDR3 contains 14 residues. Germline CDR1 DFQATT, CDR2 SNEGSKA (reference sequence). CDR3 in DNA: TGCAGTGCCAACCTAGCAGATACCTACAATGAGCAGTTCTTC. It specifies CSANLADTYNEQFF.

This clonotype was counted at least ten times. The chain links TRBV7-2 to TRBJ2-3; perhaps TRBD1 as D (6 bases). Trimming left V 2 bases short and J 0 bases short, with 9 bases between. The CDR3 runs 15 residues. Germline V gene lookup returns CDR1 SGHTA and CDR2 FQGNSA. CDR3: CASSLYGQSTDTQYF. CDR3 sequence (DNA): TGTGCCAGCAGCTTATATGGACAGAGCACAGATACGCAGTATTTT. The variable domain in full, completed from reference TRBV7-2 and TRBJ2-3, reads GAGVSQSPSNKVTEKGKDVELRCDPISGHTALYWYRQSLGQGLEFLIYFQGNSAPDKSGLPSDRFSAERTGGSVSTLTIQRTQQEDSAVYLCASSLYGQSTDTQYFGPGTRLTVL.

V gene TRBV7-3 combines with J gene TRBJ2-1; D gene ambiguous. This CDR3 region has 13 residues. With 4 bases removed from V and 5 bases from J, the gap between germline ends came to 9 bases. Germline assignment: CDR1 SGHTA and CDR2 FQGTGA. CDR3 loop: CASSSLGNNEQFF. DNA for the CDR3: TGTGCCAGCAGCTCACTGGGTAACAATGAGCAGTTCTTC.

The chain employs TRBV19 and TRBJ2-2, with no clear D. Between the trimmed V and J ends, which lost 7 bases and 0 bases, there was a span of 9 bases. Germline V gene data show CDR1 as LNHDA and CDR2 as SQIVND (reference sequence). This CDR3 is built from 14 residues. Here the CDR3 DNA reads TGTGCCAGTATAGGGTTCGCGAACACCGGGGAGCTGTTTTTT. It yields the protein CASIGFANTGELFF.

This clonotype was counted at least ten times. CDR3 DNA: TGTGCCAGCAGCTTAGGGGACTATGCCTACGAGCAGTACTTC. Amino acids: CASSLGDYAYEQYF. The chain recombines TRBV7-2 with TRBJ2-7; TRBD2 agrees at 7 bases. This CDR3 spans 14 amino acids. The V gene end was trimmed by 1 base and the J gene end by 2 bases; junction bases not matched to a gene: 2. CDR1 and CDR2 (germline): SGHTA, FQGNSA.

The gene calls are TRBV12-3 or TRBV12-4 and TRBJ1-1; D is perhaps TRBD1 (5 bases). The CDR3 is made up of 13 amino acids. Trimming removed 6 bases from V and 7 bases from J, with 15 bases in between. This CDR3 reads CASSRDQINEAFF. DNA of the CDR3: TGTGCCAGCAGCAGGGACCAAATCAATGAAGCTTTCTTT.

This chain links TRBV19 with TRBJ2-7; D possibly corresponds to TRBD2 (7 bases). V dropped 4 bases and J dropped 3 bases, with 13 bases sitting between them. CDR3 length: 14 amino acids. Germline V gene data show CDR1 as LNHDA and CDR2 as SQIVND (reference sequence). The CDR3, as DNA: TGTGCCAGTAGTAGGGGGGGCCAGGTCTACGAGCAGTACTTC. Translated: CASSRGGQVYEQYF. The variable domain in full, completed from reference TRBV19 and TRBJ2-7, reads DGGITQSPKYLFRKEGQNVTLSCEQNLNHDAMYWYRQDPGQGLRLIYYSQIVNDFQKGDIAEGYSVSREKKESFPLTVTSAQKNPTAFYLCASSRGGQVYEQYFGPGTRLTVT.

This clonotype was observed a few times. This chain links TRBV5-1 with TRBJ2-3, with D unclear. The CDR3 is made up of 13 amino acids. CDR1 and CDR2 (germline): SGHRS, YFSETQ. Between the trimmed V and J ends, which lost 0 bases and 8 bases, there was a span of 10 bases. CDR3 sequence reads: CASSLEDYGTQYF. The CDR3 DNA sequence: TGCGCCAGCAGCTTGGAGGATTATGGTACGCAGTATTTT.

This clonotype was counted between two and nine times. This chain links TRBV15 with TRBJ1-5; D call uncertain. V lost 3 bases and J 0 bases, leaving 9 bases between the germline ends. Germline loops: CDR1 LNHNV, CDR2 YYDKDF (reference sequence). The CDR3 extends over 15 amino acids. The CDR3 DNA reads TGTGCCACCAGCAGCACAGAATATAGCAATCAGCCCCAGCATTTT. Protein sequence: CATSSTEYSNQPQHF.

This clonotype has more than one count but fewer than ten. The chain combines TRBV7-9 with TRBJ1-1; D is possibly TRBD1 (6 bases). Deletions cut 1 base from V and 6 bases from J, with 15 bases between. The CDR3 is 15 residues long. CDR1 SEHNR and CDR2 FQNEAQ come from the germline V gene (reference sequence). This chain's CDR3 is CASSLGGGHSAEAFF. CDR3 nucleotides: TGTGCCAGCAGCTTAGGTGGGGGGCATTCAGCTGAAGCTTTCTTT.

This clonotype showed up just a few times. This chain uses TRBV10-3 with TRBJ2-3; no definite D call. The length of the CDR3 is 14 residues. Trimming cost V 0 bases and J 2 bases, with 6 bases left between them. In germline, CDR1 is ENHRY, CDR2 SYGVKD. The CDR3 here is CAISESWITDTQYF. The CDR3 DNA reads TGTGCCATCAGTGAGTCGTGGATCACAGATACGCAGTATTTT.

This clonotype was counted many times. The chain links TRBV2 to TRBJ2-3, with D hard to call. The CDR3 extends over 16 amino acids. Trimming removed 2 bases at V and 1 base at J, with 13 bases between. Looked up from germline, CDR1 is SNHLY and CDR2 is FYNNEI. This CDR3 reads CASSESAIGGTDTQYF. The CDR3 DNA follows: TGTGCCAGCAGTGAATCGGCCATTGGTGGCACAGATACGCAGTATTTT.

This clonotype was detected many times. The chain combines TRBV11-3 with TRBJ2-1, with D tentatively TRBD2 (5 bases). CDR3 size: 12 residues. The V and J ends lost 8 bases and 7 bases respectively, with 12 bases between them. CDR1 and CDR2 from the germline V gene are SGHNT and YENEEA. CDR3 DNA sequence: TGTGCCAGCGGGCGCGGGTTAAATGAGCAGTTCTTC. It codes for CASGRGLNEQFF.

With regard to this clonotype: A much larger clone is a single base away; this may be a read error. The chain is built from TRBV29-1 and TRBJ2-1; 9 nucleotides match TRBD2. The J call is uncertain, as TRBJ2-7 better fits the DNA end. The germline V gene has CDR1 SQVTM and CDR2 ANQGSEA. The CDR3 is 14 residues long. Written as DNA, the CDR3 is TGCAGCGCCGTGACTAGCGGAACCTACAATGAGCAGTACTTC. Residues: CSAVTSGTYNEQYF.

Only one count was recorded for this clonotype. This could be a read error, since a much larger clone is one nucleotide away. The CDR3 protein is CASSLVSHGQFF. The CDR3 nucleotides are TGTGCCAGCAGCTTAGTTTCCCATGGGCAGTTCTTC. The rearrangement uses TRBV7-2 and TRBJ2-1; no clear D. This CDR3 is 12 amino acids long. Trimming took 1 base from V and 12 from J, leaving 10 bases between them. Germline CDR1 and CDR2: SGHTA and FQGNSA.